One and the same sample provided the 18 T cell receptor beta chains below, sequenced in a study of T cells in tuberculosis. The repertoire was sequenced with immunoSEQ multiplex PCR; TCRdb's copy has only in-frame clones and lacks some. The repertoire holds around 10,000 clones, with around 94% as singletons. The specimen was PBMCs. These TCRs come from an adult with tuberculosis.

V gene TRBV7-2 combines with J gene TRBJ2-1; 8 bases are shared with TRBD2. V dropped 8 bases and J dropped 2; count of bases not matched to a gene: 8. The V gene's germline CDR1 is SGHTA and CDR2 FQGNSA. CDR3 length equals 15 residues. The CDR3 loop is CASGLVSGAYNEQFF. In DNA form, the CDR3 reads TGTGCCAGCGGCCTTGTTAGCGGGGCCTACAATGAGCAGTTCTTC.

This sequence joins TRBV28 and TRBJ2-7; 7 bases fit TRBD1. The junction had 7 bases not matched to a gene; V was cut back by 4 bases and J by 7 bases. Germline V gives CDR1 MDHEN, CDR2 SYDVKM. The CDR3 extends over 13 amino acids. The CDR3 reads CASSSTTGDEQYF. The CDR3 bases are TGTGCCAGCAGTTCCACCACAGGGGATGAGCAGTACTTC. The full variable domain, with the rest looked up from reference TRBV28 and TRBJ2-7, is DVKVTQSSRYLVKRTGEKVFLECVQDMDHENMFWYRQDPGLGLRLIYFSYDVKMKEKGDIPEGYSVSREKKERFSLILESASTNQTSMYLCASSSTTGDEQYFGPGTRLTVT.

This chain connects TRBV11-3 to TRBJ2-3; 7 bases match TRBD1. The CDR3 has 13 residues. Germline loops: CDR1 SGHNT, CDR2 YENEEA. The J segment lost 4 bases and the V segment lost 3 bases, leaving 1 base of the junction unmatched. The CDR3 coding sequence is TGTGCCAGCAGCTTCGACAGGGCAGATACGCAGTATTTT. It translates to CASSFDRADTQYF.

CDR3 protein: CASSLGTGERFF. CDR3 nucleotides: TGTGCCAGCAGCTTAGGGACGGGAGAGAGGTTCTTC. V and J are TRBV11-2 and TRBJ2-1, with D possibly matching TRBD2 (6 bases). CDR1 SGHAT and CDR2 FQNNGV come from the germline V gene. V was cut by 1 base and J by 15 bases, with 13 bases left in between. The CDR3 runs 12 residues. Together with reference TRBV11-2 and TRBJ2-1, the CDR3 gives the full variable domain: EAGVAQSPRYKIIEKRQSVAFWCNPISGHATLYWYQQILGQGPKLLIQFQNNGVVDDSQLPKDRFSAERLKGVDSTLKIQPAKLEDSAVYLCASSLGTGERFFGPGTRLTVL.

This clone was counted once. This rearrangement joins TRBV5-4 to TRBJ2-5, with 7 positions matching TRBD2. Germline V lookup: CDR1 SGHNT, CDR2 YYREEE (reference sequence). Losses at the gene ends were 4 bases for V and 2 bases for J; bases not matched to a gene: 14. The CDR3 runs to 17 residues. CDR3 sequence: CASSRSGATRRQETQYF. The CDR3 nucleotides read TGTGCCAGCAGCCGCAGCGGGGCGACCCGGAGACAAGAGACCCAGTACTTC.

The chain recombines TRBV7-2 with TRBJ2-7, with 7 bases identical to TRBD2. Germline V CDR1 and CDR2: SGHTA, FQGNSA. This CDR3 spans 14 amino acids. The V gene end was trimmed by 5 bases and the J gene end by 4 bases; junction bases not matched to a gene: 8. DNA for the CDR3: TGTGCCAGCAGCACCGGGACTATGGATTACGAGCAGTACTTC. Its translation: CASSTGTMDYEQYF.

The V and J genes are TRBV25-1 and TRBJ1-2; 9 bases fit TRBD1. From germline, CDR1 is MGHDK and CDR2 SYGVNS. The V segment lost 5 bases and the J segment 7 bases; nucleotides outside the gene matches: 8. CDR3 length: 14 residues. The CDR3 here is CASSQADRGSGYTF. The CDR3 bases are TGTGCCAGCAGTCAGGCGGACAGGGGAAGTGGCTACACCTTC.

This clone was recorded only once. The chain uses TRBV19 and TRBJ2-4; D possibly corresponds to TRBD2 (5 bases). This CDR3 is built from 20 residues. The germline V and J ends were trimmed by 2 bases and 0 bases, with 23 bases remaining between them. The germline V gene encodes CDR1 LNHDA and CDR2 SQIVND (reference sequence). CDR3 in amino acids: CASSITYPGISAGAKNIQYF. The CDR3 nucleotides read TGTGCCAGTAGTATAACGTATCCGGGGATTAGCGCCGGAGCCAAAAACATTCAGTACTTC.

This clone was detected once. The J gene is TRBJ2-5, the V gene TRBV5-1; 9 bases match TRBD2. Germline V gene sequence: CDR1 SGHRS, CDR2 YFSETQ. There are 16 residues in the CDR3. Trimming took 4 bases from V and 2 from J; bases not matched to a gene: 9. The CDR3 loop is CASSRAGGGFQETQYF. The DNA for the CDR3 is TGCGCCAGCAGCCGCGCGGGAGGGGGCTTTCAAGAGACCCAGTACTTC.

V gene TRBV7-9 combines with J gene TRBJ2-5; D perhaps matches TRBD1 (5 bases). This CDR3 has 14 amino acids. The V end lost 4 bases, the J end lost 1 base, and 10 bases lay between the germline ends. CDR1 and CDR2 (germline): SEHNR, FQNEAQ (reference sequence). This CDR3 reads CASSSQTAQETQYF. CDR3 nucleotide sequence: TGTGCCAGCAGCTCCCAGACAGCCCAAGAGACCCAGTACTTC. Full variable domain (outside the CDR3, taken from reference TRBV7-9 and TRBJ2-5): DTGVSQNPRHKITKRGQNVTFRCDPISEHNRLYWYRQTLGQGPEFLTYFQNEAQLEKSRLLSDRFSAERPKGSFSTLEIQRTEQGDSAMYLCASSSQTAQETQYFGPGTRLLVL.

The CDR3 DNA reads TGTGCCTGGAGTGCCGAGGGACAGGGGGCTTTCACCGGGGAGCTGTTTTTT. Encoded protein: CAWSAEGQGAFTGELFF. The rearrangement uses TRBV30 and TRBJ2-2, with TRBD1 matching over 12 bases. Germline V gene data show CDR1 as GTSNPN and CDR2 as SVGIG (reference sequence). Trimming at V came to 1 base and at J to 4 bases, leaving 7 bases not matched to a gene. The CDR3 spans 17 residues.

J is TRBJ2-6 and V is TRBV21-1; the table calls TRBD2, which could not be checked here. TRBV21-1 is a pseudogene. This CDR3 region has 16 residues. CDR3 DNA: TGTGCCAGCAGCAAACGGAGGAACTCTGGGGCCAACGTCCTGACTTTC. Encoded protein: CASSKRRNSGANVLTF.

This clone is a singleton in its sample. The J gene is TRBJ1-1, the V gene TRBV19; 10 bases match TRBD1. This CDR3 is 14 amino acids long. Germline V CDR1 and CDR2: LNHDA, SQIVND (reference sequence). Germline trimming cut 7 bases from V and 5 bases from J; bases unmatched to any gene: 7. Here the CDR3 reads CASTLDRGRTEAFF. The DNA of the CDR3 is TGTGCCAGTACCCTAGACAGGGGGCGAACTGAAGCTTTCTTT.

The gene calls are TRBV5-6 and TRBJ2-3, with D maybe TRBD1 (5 bases). Trimming removed 4 bases at V and 4 bases at J, with 7 bases between. Per the germline V gene, CDR1 is SGHDT and CDR2 is YYEEEE. This CDR3 region has 12 residues. CDR3 in amino acids: CASSRGSDTQYF. CDR3 nucleotide sequence: TGTGCCAGCAGCAGGGGTTCAGATACGCAGTATTTT.

This sequence joins TRBV7-7 and TRBJ2-5; 8 bases agree with TRBD2. Per the germline V gene, CDR1 is SSHAT and CDR2 is FNYEAQ (reference sequence). There are 17 residues in the CDR3. V dropped 4 bases and J dropped 2; count of bases not matched to a gene: 12. CDR3 in DNA: TGTGCCAGCAGCTCCCTAAGAGGCGGGGGGACTCAAGAGACCCAGTACTTC. As protein: CASSSLRGGGTQETQYF.

The chain couples TRBV7-8 to TRBJ1-1; TRBD1 matches at 7 bases. This CDR3 region has 14 residues. Germline CDR1 reads SGHVS; CDR2 reads FQNEAQ. Trimming at V came to 3 bases and at J to 7 bases, leaving 8 bases not matched to a gene. CDR3 amino acids: CASSFGDRLYEAFF. The CDR3 region has the DNA TGTGCCAGCAGCTTCGGGGACAGACTATATGAAGCTTTCTTT.

This chain links TRBV19 with TRBJ1-5; D is possibly TRBD1 (5 bases). V lost 9 bases and J 2 bases, leaving 17 bases between the germline ends. This CDR3 region has 15 residues. Germline assignment: CDR1 LNHDA and CDR2 SQIVND (reference sequence). In nucleotides, the CDR3 is TGTGCCAGCAAGGGACTCCCGGGAGGCAATCAGCCCCAGCATTTT. This translates into CASKGLPGGNQPQHF.

This clone appeared once. This chain uses TRBV5-6 with TRBJ1-2; 7 bases align to TRBD1. The V segment lost 4 bases and the J segment 8 bases; nucleotides outside the gene matches: 11. This CDR3 spans 14 amino acids. Germline assignment: CDR1 SGHDT and CDR2 YYEEEE. CDR3 coding DNA: TGTGCCAGCAGCCTAGGACAGGCATTCTTCGGCTACACCTTC. Protein sequence: CASSLGQAFFGYTF.